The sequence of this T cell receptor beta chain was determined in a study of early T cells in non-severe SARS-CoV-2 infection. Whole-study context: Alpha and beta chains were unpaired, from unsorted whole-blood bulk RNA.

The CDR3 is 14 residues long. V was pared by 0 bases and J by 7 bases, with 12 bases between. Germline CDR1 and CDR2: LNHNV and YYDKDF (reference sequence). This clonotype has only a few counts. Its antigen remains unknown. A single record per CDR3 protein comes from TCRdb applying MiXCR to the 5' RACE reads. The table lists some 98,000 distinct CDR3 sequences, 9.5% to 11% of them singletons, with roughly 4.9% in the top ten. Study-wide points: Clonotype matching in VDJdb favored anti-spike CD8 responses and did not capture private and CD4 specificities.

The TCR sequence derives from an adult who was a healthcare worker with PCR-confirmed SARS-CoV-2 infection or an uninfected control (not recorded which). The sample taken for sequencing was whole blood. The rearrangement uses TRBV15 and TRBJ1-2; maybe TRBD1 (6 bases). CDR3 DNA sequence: TGTGCCACCAGCAGAGATATGCAGGGGTTTGGCTACACCTTC. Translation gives CATSRDMQGFGYTF.